The rows below give T cell receptor beta chains drawn from one sample of a study of shared clonotypes between healthy human individuals. Profiling relied on immunoSEQ multiplex PCR, and the TCRdb table lists in-frame clones only, not all of them. The table lists about 380,000 clones, 95% to 97% of them singletons. The specimen was memory CD8+ T cells sorted from blood. Receptor source: a man under 40 in good health. CDR3s include the opening cysteine and the closing phenylalanine or tryptophan. D genes are given only for firm matches. Clone size is given for some rows only: seen once, a few or many times, or a class if the clone is expanded.

v_call	j_call	clone_size	d_call	cdr3_aa	cdr3_nt
TRBV28	TRBJ2-7	-	-	CASSPFSRTSSYEQYF	TGTGCCAGCAGTCCCTTTAGCAGGACCTCCTCCTACGAGCAGTACTTC
TRBV13	TRBJ2-4	-	-	CASSLQGGGAKNIQYF	TGTGCCAGCAGCTTGCAGGGCGGTGGAGCCAAAAACATTCAGTACTTC
TRBV5-5	TRBJ2-3	once	-	CARSVDTQYF	TGTGCCAGATCAGTAGATACGCAGTATTTT
TRBV4-1	TRBJ2-2	once	-	CASSQDSAAFPGELFF	TGCGCCAGCAGCCAGGATTCGGCGGCTTTCCCCGGGGAGCTGTTTTTT
TRBV5-1	TRBJ2-5	-	-	CASSLVLGETQYF	TGCGCCAGCAGCTTGGTACTAGGGGAGACCCAGTACTTC
TRBV29-1	TRBJ2-1	-	-	CSAGDHNEQFF	TGCAGCGCGGGAGATCACAATGAGCAGTTCTTC
TRBV11-1	TRBJ2-2	-	-	CASSLVGTGELFF	TGTGCCAGCAGCTTAGTCGGCACCGGGGAGCTGTTTTTT
TRBV18	TRBJ2-3	-	-	CASSPSTDTQYF	TGTGCCAGCTCACCATCCACAGATACGCAGTATTTT
TRBV25-1	TRBJ1-1	-	-	CASSDGTVNTEAFF	TGTGCCAGCAGTGACGGGACGGTGAACACTGAAGCTTTCTTT
TRBV2	TRBJ2-7	once	TRBD2	CASSAGLASYEQYF	TGTGCCAGCAGTGCCGGACTAGCGTCCTACGAGCAGTACTTC
TRBV5-1	TRBJ2-3	-	TRBD2	CASSSGLASSSTDTQYF	TGCGCCAGCAGCTCCGGACTAGCTTCCAGCAGCACAGATACGCAGTATTTT
TRBV18	TRBJ2-7	-	-	CASSIASEGSYEQYF	TGTGCCAGCTCAATTGCTAGCGAGGGGTCCTACGAGCAGTACTTC
TRBV2	TRBJ1-4	-	TRBD1	CASSVWGTGHEKLFF	TGTGCCAGCAGTGTTTGGGGGACAGGGCATGAAAAACTGTTTTTT
TRBV5-1	TRBJ1-1	-	-	CASGPQGSGTEAFF	TGCGCCAGCGGGCCTCAGGGATCGGGCACTGAAGCTTTCTTT
TRBV7-2	TRBJ1-1	-	-	CASSSQGTEAFF	TGTGCCAGCAGCTCCCAGGGCACTGAAGCTTTCTTT
TRBV7-4	TRBJ1-5	-	TRBD1	CASHTSRTGGLNQPQHF	TGTGCCAGCCACACGTCGCGGACAGGGGGACTCAATCAGCCCCAGCATTTT
TRBV28	TRBJ2-3	-	-	CASSLSGRDTQYF	TGTGCCAGCAGTTTATCGGGGAGAGATACGCAGTATTTT
TRBV7-9	TRBJ2-3	-	-	CASSPIGNTDTQYF	TGTGCCAGCAGCCCCATTGGGAACACAGATACGCAGTATTTT
TRBV7-2	TRBJ1-5	-	TRBD1	CASSLAGGDRGNQPQHF	TGTGCCAGCAGCTTAGCGGGGGGGGACAGAGGCAATCAGCCCCAGCATTTT
TRBV28	TRBJ2-7	-	TRBD2	CASSSEASGSRYYEQYF	TGTGCCAGCAGTTCAGAAGCTAGCGGGAGCCGCTATTACGAGCAGTACTTC
TRBV10-3	TRBJ1-5	-	-	CAISESRQNQPQHF	TGTGCCATCAGTGAGTCTAGGCAGAATCAGCCCCAGCATTTT
TRBV5-1	TRBJ2-3	-	TRBD1	CASSGWTGVADTQYF	TGCGCCAGCAGCGGCTGGACAGGGGTTGCAGATACGCAGTATTTT
TRBV2	TRBJ1-5	once	-	CASTAELTRNQPQHF	TGTGCCAGCACCGCAGAGTTGACTCGGAATCAGCCCCAGCATTTT
TRBV10-1	TRBJ2-7	-	TRBD1	CASSEGRDRGDEQYF	TGCGCCAGCAGTGAGGGGAGGGACAGGGGCGACGAGCAGTACTTC
TRBV10-2	TRBJ2-1	-	TRBD2	CASSTGTSGYFHNEQFF	TGCGCCAGCAGCACCGGGACTAGCGGGTACTTCCACAATGAGCAGTTCTTC
TRBV10-1	TRBJ1-2	-	-	CASSESGRARGYTF	TGCGCCAGCAGTGAGTCCGGAAGGGCTCGGGGCTACACCTTC
TRBV12-5	TRBJ1-4	-	-	CASGLVQRGTNEKLFF	TGTGCTAGTGGTTTGGTACAGAGGGGAACTAATGAAAAACTGTTTTTT